The rows below give T cell receptor beta chains drawn from one sample of a study of cytomegalovirus exposure and HLA in healthy donors. Some clones are missing from TCRdb's copy, which holds only in-frame ones; the method was immunoSEQ multiplex PCR. The repertoire has 200,000 or so clones, about 83% of them found once; the top ten carry 1.1% to 1.5%. The sample taken for sequencing was PBMCs. These receptors all stem from a girl aged 10-17 years in good health and CMV-seronegative. CDR3s include the opening cysteine and the closing phenylalanine or tryptophan. D genes are given only for firm matches. Only some rows state a clone size, as once, few, many or a class for expanded clones.

TRBD2	.	TRBV15	TRBJ2-3	TGTGCCACCAGCAGACGGACTAGCGGGATCACAGATACGCAGTATTTT	CATSRRTSGITDTQYF
.	.	TRBV4-1	TRBJ2-7	TGCGCCAGCAGCCAAGCAATCTCGGGGGTATTTTCCTACGAGCAGTACTTC	CASSQAISGVFSYEQYF
.	.	TRBV4-2	TRBJ2-3	TGTGCCAGCAGCCAAGCGGGTGTGGGCACAGATACGCAGTATTTT	CASSQAGVGTDTQYF
.	.	TRBV6-1	TRBJ2-2	TGTGCCAGCAGTGAATTCAGTGCGAACACCGGGGAGCTGTTTTTT	CASSEFSANTGELFF
.	once	TRBV7-2	TRBJ2-2	TGTGCCAGCAGCTCCTACTACAGGGACGCCGGGGAGCTGTTTTTT	CASSSYYRDAGELFF
.	.	TRBV7-8	TRBJ2-2	TGTGCCAGCAGCCTCGCGAACAACTACGTATACACCGGGGAGCTGTTTTTT	CASSLANNYVYTGELFF
.	.	TRBV7-2	TRBJ2-7	TGTGCCAGCAGCTACGGGCCTCCCGAGGGGCAGTACTTC	CASSYGPPEGQYF
TRBD2	.	TRBV27	TRBJ2-7	TGTGCCAGCAGATCTGGACTAGCTCCCTCCTACGAGCAGTACTTC	CASRSGLAPSYEQYF
TRBD1	.	TRBV2	TRBJ2-3	TGTGCCAGCCCGGGACAGGAATTCACAGATACGCAGTATTTT	CASPGQEFTDTQYF
.	few	TRBV7-4	TRBJ1-4	TGTGCCAGCAGCATCATAGGACAGAGACTTGAAAAACTGTTTTTT	CASSIIGQRLEKLFF
TRBD1	.	TRBV27	TRBJ2-7	TGTGCCAGCAGTCACCGACAGGGGGAAACCTACGAGCAGTACTTC	CASSHRQGETYEQYF
.	.	TRBV7-2	TRBJ1-5	TGTGCCAGCAGCTTAGGCGGGGCGGGGGGGTCCAATCAGCCCCAGCATTTT	CASSLGGAGGSNQPQHF
.	.	TRBV15	TRBJ2-7	TGTGCCACCAGCAGAGGCACTCCAACCATCTACGAGCAGTACTTC	CATSRGTPTIYEQYF
.	few	TRBV27	TRBJ2-3	TGTGCCAGCAGCTTAGGAGAGTTCACAGATACGCAGTATTTT	CASSLGEFTDTQYF
.	.	TRBV7-2	TRBJ2-7	TGTGCCAGCAGCTTAGCCCAGATATCCTACGAGCAGTACTTC	CASSLAQISYEQYF
TRBD1	.	TRBV6-6	TRBJ2-7	TGTGCCAGCAGTCTACCAGGGGGCTCCAACGAGCAGTACTTC	CASSLPGGSNEQYF
TRBD1	.	TRBV15	TRBJ1-5	TGTGCCACCAGCAGCGCCGGGACAGGGAGCAATCAGCCCCAGCATTTT	CATSSAGTGSNQPQHF
TRBD2	.	TRBV23-1	TRBJ2-7	TGCGCCAGCAGGGGGGGGACTTCAGCCTACGAGCAGTACTTC	CASRGGTSAYEQYF
TRBD2	.	TRBV7-9	TRBJ2-5	TGTGCCAGCAGCTTAGCAGGCCTAGCGGGGAAGGAGACCCAGTACTTC	CASSLAGLAGKETQYF
.	.	TRBV7-9	TRBJ1-4	TGTGCCAGCAGCCCTGACAGCGGGAAACTGTTTTTT	CASSPDSGKLFF
TRBD1	.	TRBV6-1	TRBJ2-7	TGTGCCAGCAGTGACGGACAGGTTCTTTTGGACGAGCAGTACTTC	CASSDGQVLLDEQYF
TRBD1	.	TRBV7-9	TRBJ1-1	TGTGCCAGCAGCTCGGGACAGTTGGGCACTGAAGCTTTCTTT	CASSSGQLGTEAFF
TRBD1	.	TRBV19	TRBJ1-2	TGTGCCAGTAGTAGAGACAGGGATGCTAACTATGGCTACACCTTC	CASSRDRDANYGYTF
TRBD2	.	TRBV7-2	TRBJ2-3	TGTGCCAGCAGCTTGCGGGGGGAGGGGACGCAGTATTTT	CASSLRGEGTQYF
TRBD1	.	TRBV9	TRBJ1-1	TGTGCCAGCAGCAAGGGACAGGGGAACACTGAAGCTTTCTTT	CASSKGQGNTEAFF
.	.	TRBV5-4	TRBJ2-7	TGTGCCAGCAGCTTGGGGGGGGTTTTGAGCGGCGAGCAGTACTTC	CASSLGGVLSGEQYF
.	.	TRBV19	TRBJ1-4	TGTGCCAGTAGTACCGGTGGGACTGTTAATGAAAAACTGTTTTTT	CASSTGGTVNEKLFF
.	.	TRBV9	TRBJ1-1	TGTGCCAGCAGCCCTTCCCCAGATATGAACACTGAAGCTTTCTTT	CASSPSPDMNTEAFF
TRBD1	.	TRBV30	TRBJ1-2	TGTGCCTGGAGGCCGGACAGGGAGTATGGCTACACCTTC	CAWRPDREYGYTF
TRBD2	.	TRBV7-2	TRBJ2-5	TGTGCCAGCAGCTTAGTTCTAGCGGGGGGGCAAGAGACCCAGTACTTC	CASSLVLAGGQETQYF
TRBD1	.	TRBV4-2	TRBJ1-2	TGTGCCAGCAGCCAAGAGGTGGGCGTGACAGGGGTTTCGGGCGCCTATGGCTACACCTTC	CASSQEVGVTGVSGAYGYTF
TRBD2	once	TRBV10-3	TRBJ2-3	TGTGCCATCAGTGAGCCGGGACTAGGGAGCACAGATACGCAGTATTTT	CAISEPGLGSTDTQYF
.	once	TRBV9	TRBJ2-1	TGTGCCAGCAGCGCGCCGACTAGTCACCCCCTCGACAATGAGCAGTTCTTC	CASSAPTSHPLDNEQFF
TRBD1	.	TRBV7-9	TRBJ1-2	TGTGCCAGCAGCTTCGCCGGGACAGGGGGATATGAATATGGCTACACCTTC	CASSFAGTGGYEYGYTF
TRBD1	.	TRBV4-3	TRBJ1-3	TGCGCCAGCAGCCAAGACAGGGGGCCCTCTGGAAACACCATATATTTT	CASSQDRGPSGNTIYF
TRBD1	once	TRBV9	TRBJ2-7	TGTGCCAGCAGCGTAGGGGTTGTCGGGACAGAATACTCCGAGCAGTACTTC	CASSVGVVGTEYSEQYF
.	.	TRBV6-6	TRBJ2-7	TGTGCCAGCAACTTACAGGCAGGGATGGAGCCCTACGAGCAGTACTTC	CASNLQAGMEPYEQYF
.	.	TRBV5-1	TRBJ2-1	TGCGCCAGCAGCTCGCTCGACAATACAAATGAGCAGTTCTTC	CASSSLDNTNEQFF
.	.	TRBV30	TRBJ1-2	TGTGCCTGGACCAGCGGGTATGGCTACACCTTC	CAWTSGYGYTF
.	.	TRBV30	TRBJ1-6	TGTGCCTGGCGGGGTTATAATTCACCCCTCCACTTT	CAWRGYNSPLHF
.	once	TRBV2	TRBJ1-1	TGTGCCAGCAGTGGATGGGGAGGAGACTTTGAAGCTTTCTTT	CASSGWGGDFEAFF
.	.	TRBV5-1	TRBJ2-3	TGCGCCAGCAGCTTAATCACGGGTGATACGCAGTATTTT	CASSLITGDTQYF
TRBD2	.	TRBV6-6	TRBJ2-7	TGTGCCAGCAGGCTCTATAGCGGGGGGGACTACGAGCAGTACTTC	CASRLYSGGDYEQYF
TRBD1	.	TRBV29-1	TRBJ2-3	TGCAGCGTTTTAAGGACAGGGGGGACAGATACGCAGTATTTT	CSVLRTGGTDTQYF
.	.	TRBV27	TRBJ2-7	TGTGCCAGCAGTCCCCACTACAGGGTGAACGAGCAGTACTTC	CASSPHYRVNEQYF
.	.	TRBV28	TRBJ2-4	TGTGCCAGCAGTGGCCAGACAGCAGCCAAAAACATTCAGTACTTC	CASSGQTAAKNIQYF
TRBD1	.	TRBV5-1	TRBJ1-1	TGCGCCAGCAGCTTGGCCGTTATGAGACAGGGGGTTTCTGAAGCTTTCTTT	CASSLAVMRQGVSEAFF
.	.	TRBV4-3	TRBJ2-3	TGCGCCAGCAGCCAAGGGCAGGGTTGGACAGATACGCAGTATTTT	CASSQGQGWTDTQYF
.	.	TRBV15	TRBJ2-7	TGTGCCACCAGCAGAGATCGTGGGAGCTCCTACGAGCAGTACTTC	CATSRDRGSSYEQYF
.	.	TRBV19	TRBJ1-5	TGTGCCACCAGCAACTTTGAAGACAGCCGTATAAATCAGCCCCAGCATTTT	CATSNFEDSRINQPQHF
TRBD1	once	TRBV5-1	TRBJ1-3	TGCGCCAGCAGCCAAACAGGGGACTCCTCTGGAAACACCATATATTTT	CASSQTGDSSGNTIYF
.	.	TRBV28	TRBJ1-1	TGTGCCAGCAGTCCCGGGGGGGGCTGGGGCACTGAAGCTTTCTTT	CASSPGGGWGTEAFF
.	once	TRBV30	TRBJ1-2	TGTGCCGGAGAGGTGAGGGTCGGCTATGGCTACACCTTC	CAGEVRVGYGYTF
.	.	TRBV5-4	TRBJ2-1	TGTGCCAGCAGCTTGGACTTGAGCTCCTACAATGAGCAGTTCTTC	CASSLDLSSYNEQFF
TRBD1	.	TRBV18	TRBJ1-4	TGTGCCAGCTCACCGTTCCGGGACAGGGGCGAAAAACTGTTTTTT	CASSPFRDRGEKLFF
.	few	TRBV7-9	TRBJ1-3	TGTGCCAGCAGCCGTCGAGGGAGAAACACCATATATTTT	CASSRRGRNTIYF
TRBD1	.	TRBV6-5	TRBJ1-1	TGTGCCAGCAGCCCGGACAGGGGCGTTGACACTGAAGCTTTCTTT	CASSPDRGVDTEAFF
.	.	TRBV7-8	TRBJ1-2	TGTGCCAGCAGCTTACCTTATTCCTTGGGCTACACCTTC	CASSLPYSLGYTF
.	few	TRBV6-1	TRBJ1-5	TGTGCCAGCAGCGGGACACACAATAGCAATCAGCCCCAGCATTTT	CASSGTHNSNQPQHF